This TCR beta chain originates from a study of T-cell reconstitution after alpha-beta-depleted transplantation in children. The CDR3 is 13 residues long. The germline V gene has CDR1 SGHKS and CDR2 YYEKEE (reference sequence). Trimming pared 1 base from V and 2 bases from J, leaving 5 bases between. A TCRbeta library incorporating unique molecular identifiers was prepared. TCRdb analysed the PCR reads with MiXCR anew, one entry per CDR3 protein. The data contain a few hundred thousand distinct CDR3 sequences, 10% of them singletons. The rearrangement uses TRBV5-5 and TRBJ2-3; D gene uncertain. The TCR comes from a human donor who donated a stem cell graft to a child with acute lymphoblastic leukemia. The sample consisted of PBMCs from the stem cell graft donor, taken from the stem cell graft. CDR3 bases: TGTGCCAGCAGCTTGTTTGACACAGATACGCAGTATTTT. As protein: CASSLFDTDTQYF.